One and the same sample provided the 11 T cell receptor beta chains below, sequenced in a study of vaccination effects on CD4 cells after COVID-19. Clones were read by immunoSEQ multiplex PCR, and TCRdb kept only the in-frame ones, dropping some. The sample holds 50,000 to 70,000 clones, about 72% seen once. CD4+ T cell isolation took place after approximately ten days of culture. No cognate antigen is known for these TCRs. The sample here was CD4+ T cells from PBMCs cultured without peptide, taken before COVID-19 vaccination. Receptor source: a human donor who had a prior SARS-CoV-2 infection.

This clone was counted a single time. V gene TRBV11-1 combines with J gene TRBJ2-5; D uncertain. CDR1 and CDR2 from the germline V gene are SGHAT and FQDESV (reference sequence). The V and J ends lost 2 bases and 5 bases respectively, with 9 bases between them. The CDR3 has 13 amino acids. As DNA, the CDR3 is TGTGCCAGCAGCTTACGTGCGGCGGAGACCCAGTACTTC. Its translation: CASSLRAAETQYF.

This clone was detected once. This sequence joins TRBV24-1 and TRBJ2-3; the match to TRBD1 covers 8 bases. The CDR3 contains 17 residues. The germline V gene has CDR1 KGHDR and CDR2 SFDVKD. The V gene end was trimmed by 4 bases and the J gene end by 2 bases; junction bases not matched to a gene: 10. The CDR3 loop reads CATSDPDRDSFTDTQYF. CDR3 in DNA: TGTGCCACCAGTGACCCGGACAGGGACTCCTTCACAGATACGCAGTATTTT.

The chain has TRBV9 and TRBJ2-3; 9 nucleotides agree with TRBD1. V lost 4 bases and J lost 8; bases outside the gene matches: 11. The CDR3 covers 15 residues. Germline assignment: CDR1 SGDLS and CDR2 YYNGEE. The chain's CDR3 is CASSLTGGFGVTQYF. The DNA for the CDR3 is TGTGCCAGCAGCCTGACAGGGGGTTTTGGTGTTACGCAGTATTTT.

The chain uses TRBV7-8 and TRBJ1-6, with D unclear. The V gene lost 5 bases and the J gene lost 7 bases, with 6 bases spanning the gap. The CDR3 is made up of 12 amino acids. Germline V lookup: CDR1 SGHVS, CDR2 FQNEAQ. Written as DNA, the CDR3 is TGTGCCAGCAGCCGAGTAAATTCACCCCTCCACTTT. Its translation: CASSRVNSPLHF.

This chain links TRBV27 with TRBJ2-4, with TRBD1 identical over 9 bases. Germline V gene lookup returns CDR1 MNHEY and CDR2 SMNVEV (reference sequence). The CDR3 is 16 residues long. The ends lost 3 bases at V and 1 base at J; junction bases unmatched: 4. The DNA for the CDR3 is TGTGCCAGCAGTTTTCGGACAGGGGATGCCAAAAACATTCAGTACTTC. Its protein is CASSFRTGDAKNIQYF.

This clone was seen a handful of times. The chain combines TRBV19 with TRBJ2-6; 7 nucleotides agree with TRBD1. The CDR3 consists of 17 residues. The germline V gene encodes CDR1 LNHDA and CDR2 SQIVND (reference sequence). V gave up 1 base and J gave up 3 bases; unmatched junction bases: 6. The CDR3 loop is CASSIGTGRYGANVLTF. The CDR3 DNA sequence: TGTGCCAGTAGTATAGGGACAGGAAGGTATGGGGCCAACGTCCTGACTTTC.

This chain links TRBV4-2 with TRBJ1-5, with a tentative D call TRBD1 (6 bases). The CDR3 is 16 amino acids. The germline V gene has CDR1 LGHNA and CDR2 YNFKEQ. The V gene lost 1 base and the J gene lost 6 bases, with 16 bases spanning the gap. The CDR3 loop reads CASSQAPGAEAQPQHF. The CDR3 bases are TGTGCCAGCAGCCAAGCCCCGGGGGCGGAGGCTCAGCCCCAGCATTTT.

The gene calls are TRBV5-1 and TRBJ2-5; 11 nucleotides agree with TRBD2. The germline V gene has CDR1 SGHRS and CDR2 YFSETQ. With V trimmed by 0 bases and J by 1 base, 2 bases remained unmatched. CDR3 length equals 16 residues. CDR3 amino acids: CASSLGLAGLQETQYF. Here the CDR3 DNA reads TGCGCCAGCAGCTTGGGACTAGCGGGACTCCAAGAGACCCAGTACTTC.

The genes are TRBV24-1 and TRBJ2-5; TRBD2 agrees at 10 bases. CDR1 and CDR2 from the germline V gene are KGHDR and SFDVKD. V dropped 2 bases and J dropped 3; count of bases not matched to a gene: 8. The CDR3 runs 17 residues. This CDR3 is CATSDYRAGGKKETQYF. In DNA, the CDR3 is TGTGCCACCAGTGATTATCGAGCGGGAGGGAAAAAAGAGACCCAGTACTTC.

This clone was detected once. The chain has TRBV6-1 and TRBJ2-5; 9 bases line up with TRBD1. V was pared by 2 bases and J by 9 bases, with 4 bases of the junction left unmatched. This CDR3 spans 13 amino acids. Germline values: CDR1 MNHNS, CDR2 SASEGT. The DNA for the CDR3 is TGTGCCAGCAGTGAAACCGGGACAGGGTCCCAGTACTTC. Protein sequence: CASSETGTGSQYF.

V usage is TRBV4-3 and J usage is TRBJ1-4; 7 bases line up with TRBD1. With V trimmed by 2 bases and J by 5 bases, 8 bases remained unmatched. The CDR3 runs to 16 residues. Germline CDR1 and CDR2: LGHNA and YSLEER. The CDR3 DNA reads as TGCGCCAGCAGCCAACGAGACAGGGTGGGGAATGAAAAACTGTTTTTT. It is translated as CASSQRDRVGNEKLFF.